The 14 T cell receptor beta chains in this list originate from one sample, sequenced in a study of blood T cells in healthy people across ages (dated by TCRdb to 2013 to 2016). The protocol used for the library was 5' RACE. The sequencer listed for this sample is Illumina HiSeq 2500. The second PCR ran for about 6 to 12 cycles and used a J-beta primer mix along with a sample-barcoded 5' primer. TCRdb passed the public sequencing reads through fastp at Q25 and MiXCR, retaining productive beta sequences. Each CDR3 protein appears once, grouped with its most common genes and DNA. The table for this sample lists roughly 790,000 distinct CDR3 sequences; roughly 45% of them were counted only once. In total, the top ten clones hold roughly 19% of the sample. Sequencing was carried out using blood. The receptors derive from a woman in her sixties or seventies in good health.

The V and J genes are TRBV6-5 and TRBJ2-3; maybe TRBD2 (6 bases). The CDR3 contains 14 residues. With 2 bases removed from V and 6 bases from J, the gap between germline ends came to 12 bases. Germline-derived CDR1 and CDR2 are MNHEY and SVGAGI. CDR3 in amino acids: CASSYRGLGDTQYF. CDR3 nucleotide sequence: TGTGCCAGCAGTTACAGGGGACTCGGGGATACGCAGTATTTT.

The J gene is TRBJ2-1, the V gene TRBV6-5, with a tentative D call TRBD2 (5 bases). The germline V gene encodes CDR1 MNHEY and CDR2 SVGAGI. The CDR3 extends over 16 amino acids. Trimming pared 0 bases from V and 8 bases from J, leaving 17 bases between. This chain's CDR3 is CASSYSKGLTGYEQFF. The CDR3 coding sequence is TGTGCCAGCAGTTACTCGAAGGGTCTTACGGGGTATGAGCAGTTCTTC.

The gene calls are TRBV3-1 and TRBJ2-2; 13 nucleotides match TRBD2. This CDR3 has 16 amino acids. Trimming cost V 5 bases and J 4 bases; bases outside gene matches: 4. The V gene's germline CDR1 is LGHDT and CDR2 YNNKEL (reference sequence). The DNA of the CDR3 is TGTGCCAGCAGCTCAGGGACTAGCGGGGTCACCGGGGAGCTGTTTTTT. It yields the protein CASSSGTSGVTGELFF.

This chain links TRBV5-1 with TRBJ1-1; 8 nucleotides agree with TRBD1. The CDR3 consists of 15 residues. V trimming: 2 bases; J trimming: 5 bases; junction bases outside the gene matches: 8. CDR1 is SGHRS, CDR2 YFSETQ, per germline. The CDR3 DNA is TGCGCCAGCAGCTTTGACAGGGGAGGTGGGACTGAAGCTTTCTTT. It is translated as CASSFDRGGGTEAFF.

This clonotype was detected a few times. The V and J genes are TRBV6-5 and TRBJ2-7; maybe TRBD2 (5 bases). The CDR3 is made up of 14 amino acids. Germline V gene sequence: CDR1 MNHEY, CDR2 SVGAGI. Deletions cut 0 bases from V and 7 bases from J, with 13 bases between. The chain's CDR3 is CASSYSASRYEQYF. DNA for the CDR3: TGTGCCAGCAGTTACTCGGCTAGCCGTTATGAGCAGTACTTC.

The V call is TRBV7-9, the J call TRBJ2-7; 8 nucleotides agree with TRBD1. V lost 0 bases to trimming and J lost 6 bases; unmatched junction nucleotides: 4. CDR3 length: 14 residues. Per germline, CDR1 SEHNR and CDR2 FQNEAQ (reference sequence). CDR3 sequence reads: CASSLARGRGEQYF. CDR3 nucleotides: TGTGCCAGCAGCTTAGCCAGGGGGCGAGGCGAGCAGTACTTC.

The sample holds a few counts of this clonotype. CDR3 protein: CASRQDRALNQPQHF. The CDR3 DNA reads as TGTGCCAGCCGGCAGGATAGAGCTCTCAATCAGCCCCAGCATTTT. The rearrangement joins TRBV2 to TRBJ1-5, with D unclear. The CDR3 contains 15 residues. Trimming removed 8 bases from V and 3 bases from J, with 17 bases in between. Germline CDR1 SNHLY, CDR2 FYNNEI.

Remarks on this clonotype: This may stem from a read error, because a much larger clone lies one nucleotide away. The rearrangement joins TRBV7-2 to TRBJ2-1, with D perhaps TRBD2 (5 bases). The germline gives CDR1 SGHTA, CDR2 FQGNSA. CDR3 length equals 15 residues. V lost 5 bases and J lost 1, with 12 bases in between. CDR3 loop: CASSQQAESYNEQFF. CDR3 bases: TGTGCCAGCAGCCAGCAAGCGGAGTCCTACAATGAGCAGTTCTTC.

The table lists this clonotype with many counts. This CDR3 reads CASSRGSGGLYEQYF. CDR3 nucleotide sequence: TGTGCCAGCAGCCGAGGGTCAGGGGGCCTCTACGAGCAGTACTTC. This chain joins TRBV7-2 and TRBJ2-7; 8 positions agree with TRBD1. Looked up from germline, CDR1 is SGHTA and CDR2 is FQGNSA. The CDR3 consists of 15 residues. V lost 5 bases to trimming and J lost 3 bases; unmatched junction nucleotides: 9. The variable domain in full, with the rest retrieved from reference TRBV7-2 and TRBJ2-7, is GAGVSQSPSNKVTEKGKDVELRCDPISGHTALYWYRQSLGQGLEFLIYFQGNSAPDKSGLPSDRFSAERTGGSVSTLTIQRTQQEDSAVYLCASSRGSGGLYEQYFGPGTRLTVT.

The chain is built from TRBV7-2 and TRBJ1-1, with 9 bases aligning to TRBD1. The V segment lost 5 bases and the J segment 3 bases; nucleotides outside the gene matches: 7. This CDR3 spans 15 amino acids. Germline V gene sequence: CDR1 SGHTA, CDR2 FQGNSA. CDR3: CASSPSGTGYTEAFF. CDR3 sequence (DNA): TGTGCCAGCAGCCCATCCGGGACAGGGTACACTGAAGCTTTCTTT.

V usage is TRBV7-3 and J usage is TRBJ2-5; the D is unclear. The V gene's germline CDR1 is SGHTA and CDR2 FQGTGA. V was pared by 5 bases and J by 1 base, with 8 bases between. The CDR3 covers 13 residues. The CDR3 region has the DNA TGTGCCAGCAGCCCCGACTTCCAAGAGACCCAGTACTTC. It is translated as CASSPDFQETQYF. Using reference TRBV7-3 and TRBJ2-5 for the parts outside the CDR3, the full variable domain is GAGVSQTPSNKVTEKGKYVELRCDPISGHTALYWYRQSLGQGPEFLIYFQGTGAADDSGLPNDRFFAVRPEGSVSTLKIQRTERGDSAVYLCASSPDFQETQYFGPGTRLLVL.

This clonotype was counted a few times. The rearrangement links TRBV5-6 to TRBJ2-7; 8 nucleotides agree with TRBD2. Germline V gives CDR1 SGHDT, CDR2 YYEEEE. There are 14 residues in the CDR3. V lost 4 bases, J lost 4 bases, and 7 bases stayed unmatched. This CDR3 reads CASSRTSRSYEQYF. For the CDR3, the DNA is TGTGCCAGCAGCCGGACTAGCAGGTCGTACGAGCAGTACTTC.

There are a few counts of this clonotype. This chain connects TRBV10-3 to TRBJ2-3, with 7 positions matching TRBD2. V was pared by 0 bases and J by 2 bases, with 5 bases of the junction left unmatched. There are 16 residues in the CDR3. The germline CDR1 and CDR2 sequences are ENHRY and SYGVKD. The CDR3 coding sequence is TGTGCCATCAGTGAGTCCCCCAGCGGGGTCACAGATACGCAGTATTTT. Translation: CAISESPSGVTDTQYF.

This clonotype was counted between two and nine times. The genes are TRBV7-3 and TRBJ2-7; possibly TRBD2 for D (6 bases). There are 15 residues in the CDR3. CDR1 and CDR2 (germline): SGHTA, FQGTGA. Trimming cost V 5 bases and J 3 bases, with 17 bases left between them. The CDR3 bases are TGTGCCAGCAGCCGAGGAGGGAAAGAGAGCTACGAGCAGTACTTC. This codes for CASSRGGKESYEQYF.